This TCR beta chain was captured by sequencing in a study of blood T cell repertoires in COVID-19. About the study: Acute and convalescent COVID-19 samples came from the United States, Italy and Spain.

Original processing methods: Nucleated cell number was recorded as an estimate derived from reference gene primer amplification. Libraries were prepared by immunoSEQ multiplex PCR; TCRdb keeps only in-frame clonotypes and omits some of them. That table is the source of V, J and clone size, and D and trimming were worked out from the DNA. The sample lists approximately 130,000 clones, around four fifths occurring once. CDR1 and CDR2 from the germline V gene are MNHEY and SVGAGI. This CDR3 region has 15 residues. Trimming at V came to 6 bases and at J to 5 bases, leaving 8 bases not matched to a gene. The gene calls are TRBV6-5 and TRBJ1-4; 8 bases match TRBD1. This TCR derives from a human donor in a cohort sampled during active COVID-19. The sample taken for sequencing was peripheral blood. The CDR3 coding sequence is TGTGCCAGCAGCCACCGGACAGGGAGGAATGAAAAACTGTTTTTT. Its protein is CASSHRTGRNEKLFF.